This T cell receptor (beta chain) was recorded in a study of long-term antiretroviral therapy in people with HIV (dated by TCRdb to 2022 to 2024). Context from the whole study: The earliest samples were collected approximately a decade before the 2015 WHO recommendation for immediate ART, a period when ART was typically delayed until CD4 counts fell. A total of under 250 cryopreserved PBMC samples were contributed to the cohort by 30 adults with confirmed HIV infection, with samples collected serially over a mean of approximately six years (range 1-12). This retrospective serial study examined whether starting ART and sustained HIV suppression were associated with changes in the composition and diversity of the TRB repertoire in peripheral blood. Among the approximately 30 participants with HIV, eleven to twelve were female. No cross-contamination during QIAcube processing was shown when test extractions of a monoclonal T-cell line were performed alongside about 30 polyclonal samples. Study-level results and caveats: No data were available on ART adherence, viral resistance or therapy changes, limiting inferences about post-ART repertoire changes. Unsorted PBMC were profiled instead of sorted CD4+ and CD8+ T cells because pre-ART samples had limited cell numbers. ART initiation was associated with a significant increase in TRB diversity, but diversity stayed significantly below transplant donor controls even after long-term ART. At every time point, the repertoire was dominated by expanded TRB clones first identified before ART initiation, although this dominance fluctuated and, in many PLHIV, declined after ART. The samples span the years 2004 to 2017, and the ART regimens used may be less effective than current regimens. Since PBMC availability was limited, sequencing covered only the TCR beta chain, with no alpha chain pairing. CDR3 length ranges in HIV repertoires were narrower than in controls, and network structure suggested an antigen-experienced repertoire with only a slight naive shift after ART.

Inclusion was restricted to participants for whom at least one PBMC sample before ART initiation and at least two post-ART samples were available. Every participant with HIV received treatment in the United States of America. Cryopreserved samples of roughly 0.85-11 million PBMC were thawed and washed before DNA extraction. At the time of the earliest PBMC sample, participants with HIV were aged between about 23 and 54 years. PBMC samples were contributed by each participant from 1-4 timepoints before ART initiation and 2-8 timepoints after ART initiation, with a median of 7 samples. Serial HIV viral load, CD4+ T-cell count, ART history and demographic data were obtained for every participant. Genomic DNA was extracted from unsorted PBMC with a Qiagen kit on a QIAcube, processed in batches of 12 samples. For this clone: No cognate antigen has been identified for it. No base qualities exist here, and no much larger clone lies one base off it.

The immunoSEQ hsTCRB v3.0 assay was used at survey level resolution to sequence the TRB variable region. The targeted TRB sequencing depth was roughly 35,000-50,000 T-cell genomes per sample. An Illumina MiSeq with a v3 150-cycle kit was used to sequence the pooled TRB libraries. On the authors' methods: Repertoire analysis was performed in R inside a reproducible Nextflow workflow that covered QC, data transformation and analysis. LymphoSeq2, an R package for AIRR-Seq data exploration, was used to implement custom analyses. After excluding a few samples that yielded fewer than 5000 total TRB sequences, some 190 HIV repertoires remained for analysis. Of the roughly 180 retained HIV repertoires, about 60 were collected before and 120 to 140 after ART initiation. Repertoires were downsampled to 5000 TRB nucleotide sequences, and summary statistics were averaged over 100 downsampling iterations. The analysis kept only TRB sequences whose CDR3 regions were at least seven amino acids long. A Shannon entropy-derived clonality score and the Gini coefficient were used to measure diversity. In the repertoire networks, any two of the top 5000 CDR3 amino acid sequences were linked whenever the two sequences differed by an edit distance of one. Antigen specificity groups and MHC restriction were predicted for TRB CDR3 amino acid sequences with GLIPH2. Known CMV, EBV, HIV or tissue antigen associations were flagged by matching CDR3 amino acid sequences against VDJdb and McPAS-TCR. Pre-ART, post-ART and control groups were compared with Wilcoxon signed-rank tests and Holm-Bonferroni correction. TCRdb took this table from immuneACCESS and kept in-frame rearrangements with V and J called. Such tables lack part of the clones; where checked against another copy, unresolved V genes explain under half of the gap, and the rest is unexplained. Clone size and the V and J calls come from that table; the DNA yielded D and trimming. The sample table shows about 19,000 clones, and roughly 87% are seen once. Together, the top ten hold roughly 4% of the sample.

V drops 0 bases and J drops 0 bases, leaving 17 bases in between. From the germline V gene, CDR1 is SGDLS and CDR2 is YYNGEE. Counted from cysteine to phenylalanine, this CDR3 has 18 amino acids. The retained sequence is limited to the CDR3, 54 bases, with the frame set at the first base. The starting material was unsorted PBMCs, obtained 2.1 years after starting antiretroviral therapy. The source of this sequence is a man between 18 and 29 years old with HIV. The sequence links TRBV9 to TRBJ2-3, with a tentative D gene TRBD2 over 6 matching bases. CDR3 region: CASSVDANWGESTDTQYF. The DNA is TGTGCCAGCAGCGTAGACGCCAACTGGGGGGAAAGCACAGATACGCAGTATTTT.